Here is one T cell receptor (beta chain) with its context. Its cognate antigen is unknown. The data originate from a study of OX40 agonist ivuxolimab in advanced cancers. Study results and caveats: Partly responding patients at 0.1-3.0 mg/kg showed some of the smallest clonal expansion. In general, CD8+ T cells held more expanded clones than CD4+ did, on average.

The method was immunoSEQ multiplex PCR; TCRdb's version includes in-frame clones alone and lacks a portion of them. The data hold 85,000 to 95,000 clones, with roughly 91% observed a single time. This CDR3 comprises 16 residues. Germline assignment: CDR1 SGDLS and CDR2 YYNGEE. Trimming cost V 0 bases and J 3 bases, with 13 bases left between them. The clonotype originates from an adult with an advanced solid tumor such as melanoma, head and neck, liver or kidney cancer. This specimen consisted of CD4+ or CD8+ T cells sorted from blood, obtained in a trial of the OX40 agonist ivuxolimab. V gene TRBV9 combines with J gene TRBJ2-1; tentatively, D is TRBD1 (6 bases). The DNA of the CDR3 is TGTGCCAGCAGCGTAGGTTACAGGGTCGACTACAATGAGCAGTTCTTC. It is translated as CASSVGYRVDYNEQFF.